What follows are 25 T cell receptor beta chains derived from one specimen sequenced in a study of cytomegalovirus exposure and HLA in healthy donors. Use of 60 Vbeta and 13 Jbeta primers characterized the PCR. Clones were sequenced by immunoSEQ multiplex PCR, and TCRdb holds only the in-frame ones, with some missing. The table shows some 150,000 clones, with over 60% occurring only once. Sequenced sample: PBMCs. These receptors originate from a woman in her twenties or thirties in good health and CMV-seropositive.

The chain uses TRBV11-3 and TRBJ2-6; weak D call: TRBD2 (5 bases). This CDR3 comprises 19 residues. The V and J ends lost 5 bases and 4 bases respectively, with 24 bases between them. Germline assignment: CDR1 SGHNT and CDR2 YENEEA. CDR3: CASSDGLGKGGTGANVLTF. CDR3 in DNA: TGTGCCAGCAGCGATGGACTCGGGAAAGGAGGAACAGGGGCCAACGTCCTGACTTTC.

There are a few counts of this clone. The chain couples TRBV28 to TRBJ1-2; D possibly corresponds to TRBD1 (5 bases). The V gene's germline CDR1 is MDHEN and CDR2 SYDVKM. The V and J ends lost 3 bases and 2 bases respectively, with 10 bases between them. The CDR3 covers 14 residues. This chain's CDR3 is CASSLGGGNYGYTF. As DNA, the CDR3 is TGTGCCAGCAGTTTGGGGGGAGGCAACTATGGCTACACCTTC.

This clone was found a few times. This chain joins TRBV28 and TRBJ1-5; D remains unclear. The CDR3 is 15 residues long. The V and J ends lost 2 bases and 5 bases respectively, with 13 bases between them. Germline V gene data show CDR1 as MDHEN and CDR2 as SYDVKM. The CDR3 here is CASSLPTDLHQPQHF. The CDR3 nucleotides read TGTGCCAGCAGTTTACCCACGGACTTACATCAGCCCCAGCATTTT.

This chain links TRBV27 with TRBJ2-1; 10 bases match TRBD2. Losses at the gene ends were 2 bases for V and 7 bases for J; bases not matched to a gene: 5. Germline V gene data show CDR1 as MNHEY and CDR2 as SMNVEV (reference sequence). CDR3 length: 15 amino acids. CDR3 in amino acids: CASSLGTSGVNEQFF. CDR3 nucleotides: TGTGCCAGCAGTTTAGGTACTAGCGGGGTGAATGAGCAGTTCTTC.

The rearrangement joins TRBV5-1 to TRBJ2-5; 8 bases align to TRBD1. The V segment lost 4 bases and the J segment 7 bases; nucleotides outside the gene matches: 6. The germline V gene encodes CDR1 SGHRS and CDR2 YFSETQ. CDR3 length: 13 residues. The CDR3 DNA reads TGCGCCAGCAGCAGACAGGGGATGGCGACCCAGTACTTC. Translation gives CASSRQGMATQYF.

The chain recombines TRBV7-9 with TRBJ2-7; 7 bases fit TRBD1. This CDR3 has 14 amino acids. Germline loops: CDR1 SEHNR, CDR2 FQNEAQ (reference sequence). The trim removed 4 bases at V and 5 bases at J, leaving 8 bases unmatched. CDR3 DNA: TGTGCCAGCAGCTACGCCCCTACAGGGGACGAGCAGTACTTC. It codes for CASSYAPTGDEQYF.

This chain uses TRBV7-6 with TRBJ2-4; 11 nucleotides line up with TRBD2. Germline CDR1 reads SGHVS; CDR2 reads FNYEAQ. The CDR3 extends over 18 amino acids. The V gene end was trimmed by 3 bases and the J gene end by 7 bases; junction bases not matched to a gene: 14. The CDR3 DNA sequence: TGTGCCAGCAGCTTGGGACCTACTAGCGGGAGAATGTGGAACATTCAGTACTTC. This sequence encodes CASSLGPTSGRMWNIQYF.

The chain couples TRBV10-3 to TRBJ2-1; 10 bases align to TRBD2. The CDR3 covers 15 residues. Germline CDR1 ENHRY, CDR2 SYGVKD. V was clipped by 9 bases and J by 6 bases; unmatched bases: 11. The CDR3 DNA reads as TGTGCCATTTCCTCCGGGACTAGCGCCGCCAATGAGCAGTTCTTC. Its protein is CAISSGTSAANEQFF.

This chain joins TRBV5-1 and TRBJ1-4; D gene unclear. V was shortened by 2 bases and J by 3 bases, with 14 bases between the two germline ends. The CDR3 is 16 amino acids. Germline assignment: CDR1 SGHRS and CDR2 YFSETQ. Here the CDR3 reads CASSLGGLSANEKLFF. The CDR3 bases are TGCGCCAGCAGCTTAGGTGGATTGAGCGCTAATGAAAAACTGTTTTTT.

The chain has TRBV2 and TRBJ2-7, with 7 bases fitting TRBD1. Germline CDR1 is SNHLY and CDR2 is FYNNEI. V shed 10 bases and J 1 base; nucleotides not matched to a gene: 10. The CDR3 extends over 14 amino acids. The CDR3 bases are TGTGCCACACCCCGACAGGGAACTTCCTACGAGCAGTACTTC. This codes for CATPRQGTSYEQYF.

The DNA of the CDR3 is TGTGCCAGCAGTCGTACAGGGGCTCATCAGCCCCAGCATTTT. Its translation is CASSRTGAHQPQHF. The chain is built from TRBV6-5 and TRBJ1-5; 7 bases line up with TRBD1. The CDR3 loop spans 14 amino acids. Germline-derived CDR1 and CDR2 are MNHEY and SVGAGI. The V segment lost 5 bases and the J segment 5 bases; nucleotides outside the gene matches: 6.

This clone has just one count. The V gene is TRBV4-1, the J gene TRBJ2-1, with D possibly TRBD2 on 6 matching bases. The V end lost 2 bases, the J end lost 2 bases, and 28 bases lay between the germline ends. From germline, CDR1 is MGHRA and CDR2 YSYEKL. This CDR3 region has 21 residues. The CDR3 is CASSQPLGSDFGDSPYNEQFF. CDR3 coding DNA: TGCGCCAGCAGCCAACCATTAGGCAGCGATTTTGGGGACTCTCCCTACAATGAGCAGTTCTTC.

This chain uses TRBV5-4 with TRBJ2-7; D is perhaps TRBD1 (5 bases). Trimming removed 4 bases at V and 5 bases at J, with 13 bases between. CDR1 and CDR2 (germline): SGHNT, YYREEE (reference sequence). The CDR3 totals 13 residues. The CDR3 sequence: CASSPPRANEQYF. In DNA, the CDR3 is TGTGCCAGCAGCCCCCCCAGGGCGAACGAGCAGTACTTC.

The chain carries TRBV30 and TRBJ1-6; 7 bases fit TRBD1. V trimming: 0 bases; J trimming: 0 bases; junction bases outside the gene matches: 8. This CDR3 spans 18 amino acids. Looked up from germline, CDR1 is GTSNPN and CDR2 is SVGIG (reference sequence). The CDR3 nucleotides are TGTGCCTGGAGTGTACGTTCGAGGGACAGCTCCTATAATTCACCCCTCCACTTT. This gives the protein CAWSVRSRDSSYNSPLHF.

The chain couples TRBV5-4 to TRBJ2-3; 14 bases fit TRBD2. J was trimmed by 5 bases and V by 4 bases; bases with no gene match: 6. Germline assignment: CDR1 SGHNT and CDR2 YYREEE (reference sequence). The length of the CDR3 is 16 residues. The CDR3 region has the DNA TGTGCCAGCAGCCCACCGGGACTAGCGGGAGTAGATACGCAGTATTTT. Translating gives CASSPPGLAGVDTQYF. The whole variable domain, remainder taken from reference TRBV5-4 and TRBJ2-3, is ETGVTQSPTHLIKTRGQQVTLRCSSQSGHNTVSWYQQALGQGPQFIFQYYREEENGRGNFPPRFSGLQFPNYSSELNVNALELDDSALYLCASSPPGLAGVDTQYFGPGTRLTVL.

The rearrangement joins TRBV2 to TRBJ2-7, with TRBD1 matching over 7 bases. J gave up 0 bases and V 4 bases, and 3 bases lay outside the gene matches. This CDR3 is 14 amino acids long. Per germline, CDR1 SNHLY and CDR2 FYNNEI. The CDR3 sequence: CASSARTGSYEQYF. CDR3 DNA: TGTGCCAGCAGTGCACGGACAGGCTCCTACGAGCAGTACTTC.

The CDR3 loop is CSVRLPQETQYF. The CDR3 DNA reads as TGCAGCGTTCGACTACCTCAAGAGACCCAGTACTTC. This chain uses TRBV29-1 with TRBJ2-5, with D possibly matching TRBD2 (5 bases). With 5 bases removed from V and 2 bases from J, the gap between germline ends came to 9 bases. The germline V gene encodes CDR1 SQVTM and CDR2 ANQGSEA. The CDR3 spans 12 residues.

This clone has a count of ten or more. J is TRBJ1-1 and V is TRBV5-1, with a possible D match to TRBD1 (5 bases). The germline V gene has CDR1 SGHRS and CDR2 YFSETQ. The germline V and J ends were trimmed by 0 bases and 5 bases, with 14 bases remaining between them. The CDR3 totals 15 residues. The DNA of the CDR3 is TGCGCCAGCAGCTTGGTGGCGGCGGGGGATACTGAAGCTTTCTTT. This sequence encodes CASSLVAAGDTEAFF. The full variable domain, with the rest looked up from reference TRBV5-1 and TRBJ1-1, is KAGVTQTPRYLIKTRGQQVTLSCSPISGHRSVSWYQQTPGQGLQFLFEYFSETQRNKGNFPGRFSGRQFSNSRSEMNVSTLELGDSALYLCASSLVAAGDTEAFFGQGTRLTVV.

V is TRBV27 and J is TRBJ2-7; TRBD2 aligns across 7 bases. Germline-derived CDR1 and CDR2 are MNHEY and SMNVEV (reference sequence). CDR3 length: 15 residues. V dropped 3 bases and J dropped 0; count of bases not matched to a gene: 5. The CDR3 DNA reads as TGTGCCAGCAGTTTGGTGGCGGGGGTCTCCTACGAGCAGTACTTC. Encoded protein: CASSLVAGVSYEQYF.

This clone was observed a single time. The rearrangement uses TRBV5-1 and TRBJ1-5, with TRBD1 identical over 11 bases. After removal of 5 bases from V and 4 bases from J, the junction contained 8 bases not matched to a gene. There are 16 residues in the CDR3. Germline CDR1 and CDR2: SGHRS and YFSETQ. The CDR3 sequence is CASRPGTGGQNQPQHF. The CDR3 region has the DNA TGCGCCAGCAGGCCCGGGACAGGGGGGCAAAATCAGCCCCAGCATTTT.

This clone came up once. V and J are TRBV5-1 and TRBJ1-2; 7 positions agree with TRBD1. CDR3 length: 19 amino acids. The ends lost 2 bases at V and 1 base at J; junction bases unmatched: 17. Per the germline V gene, CDR1 is SGHRS and CDR2 is YFSETQ. The CDR3 loop is CASSFRSRQGEVGNYGYTF. The CDR3 coding sequence is TGCGCCAGCAGCTTCCGTAGTCGGCAGGGGGAAGTGGGTAACTATGGCTACACCTTC.

The table lists this clone with a few counts. The chain has TRBV25-1 and TRBJ1-6; D gene ambiguous. The CDR3 has 14 amino acids. The germline V and J ends were trimmed by 6 bases and 9 bases, with 15 bases remaining between them. CDR1 MGHDK and CDR2 SYGVNS come from the germline V gene. The CDR3 is CASSRRNSGSPLHF. CDR3 in DNA: TGTGCCAGCAGCCGCCGGAATTCGGGTTCACCCCTCCACTTT.

The chain couples TRBV14 to TRBJ2-5; weak D call: TRBD1 (6 bases). V shed 5 bases and J shed 5 bases, with 15 bases lying between them. Germline V lookup: CDR1 SGHDN, CDR2 FVKESK. The CDR3 has 14 residues. CDR3 nucleotides: TGTGCCAGCAGCTTGATGAAGGGGGTGGAGACCCAGTACTTC. It is translated as CASSLMKGVETQYF.

The J gene is TRBJ2-5, the V gene TRBV5-1, with TRBD2 as a possible D gene (6 bases). Germline CDR1 and CDR2: SGHRS and YFSETQ. This CDR3 has 13 amino acids. Trimming removed 3 bases at V and 1 base at J, with 7 bases between. CDR3 in DNA: TGCGCCAGCAGCTGGGAGGCCCAAGAGACCCAGTACTTC. This codes for CASSWEAQETQYF.

This clone came up a few times. The chain combines TRBV6-1 with TRBJ1-6; D is possibly TRBD1 (5 bases). Germline assignment: CDR1 MNHNS and CDR2 SASEGT. The CDR3 extends over 15 amino acids. Trimming cost V 7 bases and J 8 bases, with 18 bases left between them. The CDR3 DNA follows: TGTGCCAGCAATACCTGGGGCACCAGGGATTCACCCCTCCACTTT. Protein product: CASNTWGTRDSPLHF.